This is a list of T cell receptor beta chains from one sample in a study of radiation and T cells in renal cell carcinoma. Measured with immunoSEQ multiplex PCR; TCRdb has only the in-frame clones, and not every one. The sample lists some 95,000 clones; approximately 86% were seen once. The source material was blood, sampled from a patient whose treatment included radiotherapy and nephrectomy. The receptor set was obtained from a man aged 50 or older with renal cell carcinoma. Each CDR3 is given with its conserved first and last residue.

>13|TRBV7-2|TRBJ2-7
CASSLQQGYEQYF
>16|TRBV7-9|TRBJ2-5
CASSPLTGRVQETQYF
>15|TRBV28|TRBJ1-5
CASIPVGRSNQPQHF
>14|TRBV27|TRBJ2-7
CASSINRDSYEQYF
>15|TRBV27|TRBJ2-1
CASRTKRESYNEQFF
>13|TRBV5-1|TRBJ2-7
CASSLDPTYEQYF
>16|TRBV7-8|TRBJ2-3
CASSPRGVSVVDTQYF
>15|TRBV14|TRBJ2-5
CASSMGQGSWETQYF
>15|TRBV6-1|TRBJ2-5
CASSQVRQTQETQYF
>14|TRBV6-5|TRBJ1-4
CASSYGTGNEKLFF
>14|TRBV19|TRBJ1-2
CASSVGTANYGYTF
>16|TRBV30|TRBJ1-5
CAWSGVGQGGDQPQHF
>17|TRBV7-3|TRBJ1-2
CASSFRVTAYARYGYTF
>16|TRBV5-1|TRBJ2-5
CASSLVPLAGEETQYF
>15|TRBV6-1|TRBJ2-7
CASSRDRDYHYEQYF
>12|TRBV28|TRBJ2-7
CASRNRGYEQYF
>14|TRBV5-8|TRBJ2-7
CASSLAPGVYEQYF
>14|TRBV18|TRBJ2-4
CASSPGEAKNIQYF
>14|TRBV7-9|TRBJ2-7
CASSLVRGVHEQYF
>15|TRBV7-3|TRBJ2-1
CASSTQGWSYNEQFF
>15|TRBV2|TRBJ1-5
CASIYDRGFDQPQHF
>13|TRBV27|TRBJ1-1
CASSRTGRTGAFF
>15|TRBV30|TRBJ1-2
CAWSVKTATNYGYTF
>17|TRBV7-9|TRBJ2-5
CASSPGTSGGYEETQYF
>14|TRBV9|TRBJ1-1
CASSLRQVNTEAFF
>13|TRBV7-6|TRBJ1-1
CASSLERNTEAFF
>14|TRBV19|TRBJ2-7
CASSPGTFPYEQYF
>15|TRBV19|TRBJ1-5
CASSISRGGNQPQHF
>17|TRBV21-1|TRBJ2-2
CASSTLRQGANTGELFF
>15|TRBV5-1|TRBJ2-7
CASSLEGASIYEQYF
>16|TRBV6-1|TRBJ1-3
CASSEGFGRSGNTIYF
>13|TRBV7-9|TRBJ2-1
CASSVWGDNEQFF